The 18 T cell receptor beta chains below come from one sample, sequenced in a study of blood T cell repertoires in COVID-19. The repertoire was sequenced with immunoSEQ multiplex PCR; TCRdb's copy has only in-frame clones and lacks some. This sample has 400,000 to 500,000 clones; nearly 90% occur once, and the top ten carry 1.2% to 1.5%. Sequencing was done on a sample of PBMCs or T cells enriched from blood (not recorded which). The receptors shown here come from a young woman who had been exposed to COVID-19.

This rearrangement joins TRBV7-2 to TRBJ2-5, with D perhaps TRBD1 (5 bases). Germline V gene data show CDR1 as SGHTA and CDR2 as FQGNSA. The V and J ends lost 0 bases and 1 base respectively, with 24 bases between them. The CDR3 runs to 20 residues. The CDR3 nucleotides read TGTGCCAGCAGCTTAGCGCAATTTGGGCAGGGATATTGGGGCCAAGAGACCCAGTACTTC. Translated, it gives CASSLAQFGQGYWGQETQYF. Full variable domain (missing parts from reference TRBV7-2 and TRBJ2-5): GAGVSQSPSNKVTEKGKDVELRCDPISGHTALYWYRQSLGQGLEFLIYFQGNSAPDKSGLPSDRFSAERTGGSVSTLTIQRTQQEDSAVYLCASSLAQFGQGYWGQETQYFGPGTRLLVL.

The chain joins TRBV23-1 to TRBJ2-7; 7 nucleotides align to TRBD1. TRBV23-1 is reported as an ORF; its role is uncertain. CDR3 length: 14 amino acids. With 10 bases clipped from V and 2 bases from J, the junction kept 11 bases outside the gene matches. Here the CDR3 DNA reads TGCGCCACCTCCGCCGGGACAGCGGCCTACGAGCAGTACTTC. Amino acid sequence: CATSAGTAAYEQYF.

This chain joins TRBV9 and TRBJ2-5; 15 nucleotides align to TRBD2. Germline V lookup: CDR1 SGDLS, CDR2 YYNGEE. V shed 1 base, J shed 5 bases, and the junction held 6 bases outside the gene matches. This CDR3 is built from 17 residues. Written as DNA, the CDR3 is TGTGCCAGCAGCGTACGGACTAGCGGGGGGGAATGGGAGACCCAGTACTTC. This translates into CASSVRTSGGEWETQYF.

The chain uses TRBV29-1 and TRBJ1-6; 9 bases are a match to TRBD1. The CDR3 has 12 amino acids. Germline-derived CDR1 and CDR2 are SQVTM and ANQGSEA. The trim removed 6 bases at V and 8 bases at J, leaving 2 bases unmatched. The CDR3 nucleotides read TGCAGCGTCCGGGACAGGGATTCACCCCTCCACTTT. It yields the protein CSVRDRDSPLHF.

In its sample, this clone was seen a few times. The chain recombines TRBV11-2 with TRBJ2-7; D possibly corresponds to TRBD1 (5 bases). The CDR3 sequence is 15 residues long. The germline V gene encodes CDR1 SGHAT and CDR2 FQNNGV. V was trimmed by 3 bases and J by 2 bases, leaving 14 bases between them. The DNA for the CDR3 is TGTGCCAGCAGCTTTAGCAGGGATCCAACCTACGAGCAGTACTTC. This codes for CASSFSRDPTYEQYF.

The rearrangement links TRBV5-1 to TRBJ2-5; D unclear. V was shortened by 0 bases and J by 5 bases, with 8 bases between the two germline ends. This CDR3 has 13 residues. Germline V gives CDR1 SGHRS, CDR2 YFSETQ. CDR3 coding DNA: TGCGCCAGCAGCTTGGGACTGTCGGAGACCCAGTACTTC. Translated, it gives CASSLGLSETQYF.

The J gene is TRBJ1-1, the V gene TRBV5-1, with TRBD1 identical over 7 bases. The CDR3 spans 14 residues. Looked up from germline, CDR1 is SGHRS and CDR2 is YFSETQ. The V gene end was trimmed by 4 bases and the J gene end by 6 bases; junction bases not matched to a gene: 9. The CDR3, as DNA: TGCGCCAGCAGCACGTCCACAGGGGTCTCTGAAGCTTTCTTT. It codes for CASSTSTGVSEAFF.

The genes are TRBV5-4 and TRBJ2-3, with 7 bases matching TRBD2. Germline V CDR1 and CDR2: SGHNT, YYREEE (reference sequence). The CDR3 totals 17 residues. The V and J ends lost 4 bases and 0 bases, in that order; junction bases with no gene match: 11. The CDR3 DNA reads as TGTGCCAGCAGCCCATACAGCGGGACCTCTAGCACAGATACGCAGTATTTT. This encodes CASSPYSGTSSTDTQYF.

V and J are TRBV3-1 (or the pseudogene TRBV3-2) and TRBJ1-5; D unclear. CDR3 length: 15 amino acids. Trimming left V 0 bases short and J 3 bases short, with 9 bases between. The germline V gene has CDR1 LGHDT and CDR2 YNNKEL (reference sequence). The CDR3 is CASSQDRGDNQPQHF. The CDR3 nucleotides read TGTGCCAGCAGCCAAGATCGGGGAGACAATCAGCCCCAGCATTTT.

CDR3 amino acids: CASTQPGQDNEQFF. The CDR3 DNA sequence: TGTGCCAGTACTCAACCGGGACAGGACAATGAGCAGTTCTTC. The gene calls are TRBV19 and TRBJ2-1, with 8 bases fitting TRBD1. CDR3 length: 14 amino acids. The germline V gene has CDR1 LNHDA and CDR2 SQIVND (reference sequence). V dropped 7 bases and J dropped 5; count of bases not matched to a gene: 7.

This chain uses TRBV21-1 with TRBJ2-1; the listed D gene, TRBD2, was not tested against the DNA. TRBV21-1 is shown as a pseudogene. This CDR3 contains 15 residues. CDR3 DNA sequence: TGTGCCAGCAGCAAAGGGCAACGGGAACACAATGAGCAGTTCTTC. The encoded protein is CASSKGQREHNEQFF.

The chain recombines TRBV2 with TRBJ1-6, with 10 bases that match TRBD1. The CDR3 consists of 14 residues. V was pared by 8 bases and J by 9 bases, with 7 bases of the junction left unmatched. In germline, CDR1 is SNHLY, CDR2 FYNNEI. The CDR3: CASGDRDRGSPLHF. The CDR3, as DNA: TGTGCCAGCGGGGACCGGGACAGGGGTTCACCCCTCCACTTT.

The count of this clone is one. This chain joins TRBV9 and TRBJ1-5; no clear D. The germline V gene encodes CDR1 SGDLS and CDR2 YYNGEE. V dropped 1 base and J dropped 7 bases, with 12 bases sitting between them. The CDR3 is made up of 14 amino acids. CDR3 sequence reads: CASSVNAAGQPQHF. Written as DNA, the CDR3 is TGTGCCAGCAGCGTAAACGCAGCGGGGCAGCCCCAGCATTTT.

Points on this clone: A read error may account for a junction end that differs from germline. The rearrangement joins TRBV5-5 to TRBJ2-1, with a tentative D call TRBD2 (5 bases). Germline V gene data show CDR1 as SGHKS and CDR2 as YYEKEE (reference sequence). CDR3 size: 11 residues. The CDR3 DNA reads as TGTGCCAGCAGCCCTGGCGGGCCCGAAGTCTTC. Amino acid sequence: CASSPGGPEVF. Full variable domain (outside the CDR3, taken from reference TRBV5-5 and TRBJ2-1): DAGVTQSPTHLIKTRGQQVTLRCSPISGHKSVSWYQQVLGQGPQFIFQYYEKEERGRGNFPDRFSARQFPNYSSELNVNALLLGDSALYLCASSPGGPEVFGPGTRLTVL.

The chain is built from TRBV6-5 and TRBJ1-4, with TRBD1 identical over 7 bases. The V gene end was trimmed by 2 bases and the J gene end by 8 bases; junction bases not matched to a gene: 8. The CDR3 contains 15 residues. Germline V gene data show CDR1 as MNHEY and CDR2 as SVGAGI. CDR3 sequence: CASSYRSGTAEKLFF. The CDR3 region has the DNA TGTGCCAGCAGTTACCGGTCCGGGACAGCGGAAAAACTGTTTTTT.

The J gene is TRBJ2-3, the V gene TRBV4-1; no clear D gene. With 0 bases removed from V and 5 bases from J, the gap between germline ends came to 21 bases. This CDR3 has 18 amino acids. Germline values: CDR1 MGHRA, CDR2 YSYEKL. The CDR3 region is CASSQESVLNNPGDTQYF. CDR3 DNA: TGCGCCAGCAGCCAAGAGTCTGTCCTGAACAACCCAGGAGATACGCAGTATTTT.

The V gene is TRBV7-2, the J gene TRBJ2-7; D gene unclear. CDR3 length: 16 amino acids. Germline assignment: CDR1 SGHTA and CDR2 FQGNSA. Trimming stripped 1 base from V and 2 bases from J, with 15 bases between. CDR3 region: CASSLDRESFTYEQYF. The CDR3, as DNA: TGTGCCAGCAGCTTAGATAGAGAAAGCTTTACCTACGAGCAGTACTTC.

This chain's CDR3 is CASSEFSGSSYNEQFF. The CDR3 DNA is TGTGCCAGCAGTGAATTCAGCGGGAGCTCCTACAATGAGCAGTTCTTC. The rearrangement links TRBV2 to TRBJ2-1; 8 bases align to TRBD2. With V trimmed by 2 bases and J by 0 bases, 3 bases remained unmatched. CDR3 length: 16 amino acids. Germline V gene sequence: CDR1 SNHLY, CDR2 FYNNEI.